These T cell receptor beta chains were read from a single sample in a study of vaccination and CD4 T cells after COVID-19. No antigens are known for them. Each CDR3 protein is one row after TCRdb ran MiXCR on the PCR reads. The sample yields around 10,000 distinct CDR3 sequences, less than 35% seen once. The source material was CD4+ T cells from blood, cultured in vitro. These receptors all stem from a human donor in good health. CDR3s include the opening cysteine and the closing phenylalanine or tryptophan. D genes are given only for firm matches. For some rows the clone size is stated as once, few or many, or as a class when expanded; others skip it.

V,D,size,J,CDR3,DNA
TRBV7-3,TRBD2,.,TRBJ2-1,CASSIPVLAGRGGDEQFF,TGTGCCAGCAGCATCCCCGTTCTGGCGGGGAGGGGCGGGGATGAGCAGTTCTTC
TRBV10-3,TRBD1,few,TRBJ1-2,CAISPDRVGSGYTF,TGTGCCATCAGCCCCGACAGGGTCGGTTCTGGCTACACCTTC
TRBV20-1,.,.,TRBJ1-1,CSAGTGPRWAEAFF,TGCAGTGCTGGGACGGGACCGAGGTGGGCTGAAGCTTTCTTT
TRBV19,TRBD2,.,TRBJ2-1,CASTREGSSRQFF,TGTGCCAGTACGCGGGAGGGGTCAAGTAGGCAGTTCTTC
TRBV6-2/TRBV6-3,TRBD2,.,TRBJ2-7,CASLDRGGLTYEQYF,TGTGCCAGCCTGGACCGGGGGGGGCTAACCTACGAGCAGTACTTC
TRBV2,.,.,TRBJ2-7,CASSAQGGYEQYF,TGTGCCAGCAGTGCGCAGGGGGGCTACGAGCAGTACTTC
TRBV7-2,.,.,TRBJ1-3,CASSLNGGGGNTIYF,TGTGCCAGCAGCTTAAACGGAGGGGGTGGAAACACCATATATTTT
TRBV19,TRBD1,few,TRBJ1-5,CASSMGQTPYSNQPQHF,TGTGCCAGTAGTATGGGACAGACCCCCTATAGCAATCAGCCCCAGCATTTT
TRBV9,.,.,TRBJ2-1,CASSRGPTTYNEQFF,TGTGCCAGCAGTAGAGGTCCCACCACCTACAATGAGCAGTTCTTC
TRBV27,.,.,TRBJ2-3,CASTPSPLLTDTQYF,TGTGCCAGCACGCCGTCCCCCCTCCTCACAGATACGCAGTATTTT
TRBV27,.,few,TRBJ1-1,CASSPRGATNTEAFF,TGTGCCAGCAGTCCACGAGGCGCAACGAACACTGAAGCTTTCTTT
TRBV28,TRBD1,.,TRBJ2-4,CASSLRDSFFLAKNIQYF,TGTGCCAGCAGTCTCCGGGACAGCTTCTTTCTAGCCAAAAACATTCAGTACTTC
TRBV2,.,.,TRBJ2-7,CASTISPRNYEQYF,TGTGCCAGCACTATCAGCCCCCGAAACTACGAGCAGTACTTC
TRBV6-2/TRBV6-3,.,few,TRBJ1-2,CASSRQGDYGYTF,TGTGCCAGCAGTCGCCAGGGTGACTATGGCTACACCTTC
TRBV11-2,.,.,TRBJ1-2,CASSLLSRDTRLYGYTF,TGTGCCAGCAGCTTACTAAGCCGGGACACAAGATTATATGGCTACACCTTC
TRBV7-3,TRBD2,.,TRBJ2-2,CASSLTRTSGTGELFF,TGTGCCAGCAGCTTAACACGGACTAGCGGCACCGGGGAGCTGTTTTTT
TRBV20-1,.,few,TRBJ2-3,CSARLQNASPSTDTQYF,TGCAGTGCTAGGTTGCAGAACGCCAGCCCTAGCACAGATACGCAGTATTTT
TRBV28,.,.,TRBJ1-5,CASSSDLIGNQPQHF,TGTGCCAGCAGCTCCGACTTGATCGGCAATCAGCCCCAGCATTTT
TRBV29-1,.,.,TRBJ1-1,CSVVGSGNTEAFF,TGCAGCGTTGTAGGAAGCGGGAACACTGAAGCTTTCTTT
TRBV20-1,TRBD1,few,TRBJ2-5,CSARDYTGGVETQYF,TGCAGTGCTAGAGATTACACAGGGGGCGTAGAGACCCAGTACTTC
TRBV14,TRBD2,.,TRBJ2-1,CASSQVLAGGSEQFF,TGTGCCAGCAGCCAAGTCCTAGCGGGAGGATCTGAGCAGTTCTTC
TRBV7-3,TRBD2,.,TRBJ2-7,CASSQGGREPDEQYF,TGTGCCAGCAGCCAAGGAGGGCGGGAGCCGGATGAGCAGTACTTC
TRBV20-1,TRBD1,.,TRBJ1-5,CSAGDRYDPQHF,TGCAGTGCTGGGGACAGGTATGATCCCCAGCATTTT
TRBV11-2,.,.,TRBJ2-7,CASSQRVGPGGNEQYF,TGTGCCAGCAGCCAACGGGTGGGCCCCGGGGGTAACGAGCAGTACTTC
TRBV28,.,.,TRBJ2-1,CASSYAGVAYNEQFF,TGTGCCAGCAGTTACGCGGGCGTTGCCTACAATGAGCAGTTCTTC
TRBV7-6,TRBD1,few,TRBJ1-5,CASSSDRAPGQPQHF,TGTGCCAGCAGCTCGGACAGGGCTCCCGGGCAGCCCCAGCATTTT
TRBV12-3/TRBV12-4,.,.,TRBJ1-3,CASSLSAGFLSGNTIYF,TGTGCCAGCAGTTTATCGGCAGGGTTCCTTTCTGGAAACACCATATATTTT
TRBV20-1,.,.,TRBJ1-5,CSAAQPGGGSQPQHF,TGCAGTGCGGCCCAACCGGGGGGGGGATCGCAGCCCCAGCATTTT
TRBV9,.,.,TRBJ2-2,CASSGPGYQTGELFF,TGTGCCAGCAGTGGCCCGGGATATCAAACCGGGGAGCTGTTTTTT
TRBV20-1,.,large,TRBJ1-5,CSAGMVNQPQHF,TGCAGTGCTGGTATGGTCAATCAGCCCCAGCATTTT
TRBV28,.,few,TRBJ1-2,CASRPTGLHGYGYTF,TGTGCCAGCAGGCCCACAGGGCTTCATGGCTATGGCTACACCTTC
TRBV28,.,.,TRBJ2-1,CASSPRRTTIEKEQFF,TGTGCCAGCAGTCCTCGGCGAACTACAATCGAAAAGGAGCAGTTCTTC
TRBV10-3,TRBD1,.,TRBJ2-2,CAISASFGTPQGKGKMNTGELFF,TGTGCCATCAGTGCCTCGTTCGGCACTCCACAGGGGAAGGGGAAAATGAACACCGGGGAGCTGTTTTTT
TRBV7-2,.,.,TRBJ1-1,CASSLVHHEAFF,TGTGCCAGCAGCTTAGTGCACCACGAAGCTTTCTTT
TRBV24-1,.,.,TRBJ1-2,CATSDGDGRGYTF,TGTGCCACCAGTGATGGTGACGGTCGGGGCTACACCTTC
TRBV4-3,TRBD2,few,TRBJ2-2,CASGLGFSNTGELFF,TGCGCCAGCGGACTAGGGTTCTCCAACACCGGGGAGCTGTTTTTT
TRBV20-1,.,large,TRBJ1-6,CSARSGAEGSPLHF,TGCAGTGCGCGATCCGGGGCTGAAGGTTCACCCCTCCACTTT
TRBV28,TRBD1,few,TRBJ1-2,CASSLGGDRVYGYTF,TGTGCCAGCAGTTTGGGGGGGGACAGGGTCTATGGCTACACCTTC
TRBV5-4,TRBD2,once,TRBJ2-1,CASSLGGLAGYNEQFF,TGTGCCAGCAGCTTGGGTGGACTAGCTGGTTACAATGAGCAGTTCTTC
TRBV29-1,.,few,TRBJ1-5,CSVGQVGSNQPQHF,TGCAGCGTTGGACAGGTCGGAAGCAATCAGCCCCAGCATTTT
TRBV6-1,.,medium-sized,TRBJ1-5,CASSPTEYNQPQHF,TGTGCCAGCAGTCCGACGGAGTACAATCAGCCCCAGCATTTT
TRBV6-1,TRBD2,few,TRBJ2-2,CASSLAGLAGDTGELFF,TGTGCCAGCAGTCTTGCCGGACTAGCGGGTGACACCGGGGAGCTGTTTTTT
TRBV7-3,.,.,TRBJ2-6,CASSPTLAGANVLTF,TGTGCCAGCAGCCCCACCCTAGCCGGGGCCAACGTCCTGACTTTC
TRBV27,.,once,TRBJ2-1,CASSLSLGGASYNEQFF,TGTGCCAGCAGTCTGTCCCTCGGCGGTGCCTCCTACAATGAGCAGTTCTTC
TRBV6-5,TRBD1,few,TRBJ2-6,CASSYSSRGYSGANVLTF,TGTGCCAGCAGTTACTCGAGCAGGGGGTACTCTGGGGCCAACGTCCTGACTTTC
TRBV7-9,TRBD1,few,TRBJ1-6,CASSSLDRGDAPLHF,TGTGCCAGCAGCTCCTTGGACAGGGGGGATGCACCCCTCCACTTT
TRBV20-1,.,.,TRBJ2-1,CSARVPASPYNEQFF,TGCAGTGCTAGAGTACCAGCAAGCCCCTACAATGAGCAGTTCTTC
TRBV29-1,TRBD2,.,TRBJ2-7,CSVEPSGSKSYEQYF,TGCAGCGTTGAACCTAGCGGGAGTAAGTCCTACGAGCAGTACTTC
TRBV20-1,.,few,TRBJ1-2,CSARDPGQPIRGYTF,TGCAGTGCTAGAGATCCCGGCCAGCCGATTCGGGGCTACACCTTC
TRBV5-1,TRBD1,few,TRBJ2-1,CASSLLGQDNEQFF,TGCGCCAGCAGCCTTTTGGGACAGGACAATGAGCAGTTCTTC
TRBV7-9,TRBD1,few,TRBJ1-3,CASSRMGQADAGNTIYF,TGTGCCAGCAGCAGGATGGGACAGGCGGATGCTGGAAACACCATATATTTT
TRBV7-9,TRBD2,.,TRBJ2-3,CASSLGLAGSTDTQYF,TGTGCCAGCAGCTTAGGACTAGCGGGAAGCACAGATACGCAGTATTTT
TRBV6-2/TRBV6-3,TRBD1,.,TRBJ2-7,CATWDRGHEQYF,TGTGCCACCTGGGACAGGGGACACGAGCAGTACTTC
TRBV19,.,.,TRBJ1-6,CASSRQSSYNSPLHF,TGTGCCAGTAGCCGACAGAGCTCCTATAATTCACCCCTCCACTTT
TRBV11-2,TRBD1,.,TRBJ1-3,CASSRDRGHGNTIYF,TGTGCCAGCAGCCGGGACAGGGGGCATGGAAACACCATATATTTT
TRBV20-1,.,.,TRBJ1-2,CSARAGANYGYTF,TGCAGTGCTAGGGCAGGGGCTAACTATGGCTACACCTTC
TRBV27,TRBD2,.,TRBJ2-6,CASTGLGVSGANVLTF,TGTGCCAGCACGGGACTAGGTGTGTCTGGGGCCAACGTCCTGACTTTC
TRBV30,.,.,TRBJ2-6,CAWSLASGANVLTF,TGTGCCTGGAGCTTAGCCTCTGGGGCCAACGTCCTGACTTTC